This is a list of T cell receptor beta chains from one sample in a study of tumor-infiltrating lymphocytes in oesophageal squamous cell carcinoma. TCRdb processed the PCR reads anew with MiXCR; each CDR3 protein has one entry. Among roughly 6,300 distinct CDR3 sequences listed, about 15% were seen once. Source material: normal esophageal tissue next to the tumor. The receptor set was obtained from a male donor with esophageal squamous cell carcinoma. Both conserved end residues are part of each CDR3. The D gene is left open where the match is weak.

J: TRBJ2-7; V: TRBV6-1; D: -; CDR3: CASSPQPGTYEQYF
J: TRBJ2-3; V: TRBV24-1; D: -; CDR3: CATSVEDTQYF
J: TRBJ2-5; V: TRBV5-1; D: -; CDR3: CASSGQAQETQYF
J: TRBJ2-1; V: TRBV2; D: -; CDR3: CASSVGNDPHNEQFF
J: -; V: TRBV27; D: -; CDR3: CASSPRPPQVRGEQYF
J: TRBJ1-1; V: TRBV28; D: -; CDR3: CASRLQGITEAFF
J: TRBJ2-3; V: TRBV4-3; D: -; CDR3: CASSQTKTQWVNTQYF
J: -; V: TRBV7-1; D: -; CDR3: CARSKPQGKSSYEQYF
J: TRBJ1-4; V: TRBV11-3; D: -; CDR3: CASSSQGTNEKLFF
J: TRBJ2-7; V: TRBV7-9; D: -; CDR3: CASSLDPSEQYF
J: TRBJ2-1; V: TRBV20-1; D: TRBD2; CDR3: CSARLAGGYNEQFF
J: TRBJ1-5; V: TRBV7-2; D: TRBD1; CDR3: CASSPGTDTQHF
J: TRBJ1-5; V: TRBV19; D: -; CDR3: CASNTDGIGSQPQHF
J: TRBJ1-4; V: TRBV2; D: -; CDR3: CASSDVESGEKLFF
J: TRBJ2-7; V: TRBV10-3; D: -; CDR3: CAISESAGGSYEQYF
J: TRBJ1-4; V: TRBV7-2; D: -; CDR3: CASSLSGRTVRKKLFF
J: TRBJ1-2; V: TRBV5-1; D: TRBD1; CDR3: CASSLGQAGGLYGYTF
J: TRBJ2-5; V: TRBV19; D: -; CDR3: CATSRGKSYNSPLHF
J: TRBJ2-3; V: TRBV28; D: TRBD1; CDR3: CASSSTGRGSTTDTQYF
J: TRBJ2-5; V: TRBV5-5; D: -; CDR3: CASSFLGIRTDGYNEQYF
J: TRBJ2-3; V: TRBV3-1; D: TRBD1; CDR3: CASSQGWTGATDTQYF
J: TRBJ1-1; V: TRBV7-2; D: -; CDR3: CASSLGTANTEAFF
J: TRBJ1-1; V: TRBV6-1; D: -; CDR3: CASSEVRGNTEAFF
J: TRBJ2-1; V: TRBV10-2; D: -; CDR3: CASNWGRNEQFF
J: TRBJ2-5; V: TRBV30; D: TRBD1; CDR3: CAWDGQGETQYF
J: TRBJ1-1; V: TRBV12-3/TRBV12-4; D: -; CDR3: CASSLGPPKMNTEAFF
J: TRBJ2-6; V: TRBV12-3/TRBV12-4; D: -; CDR3: CASSLWPSGANVLTF
J: TRBJ2-5; V: TRBV27; D: TRBD2; CDR3: CASSLQGLTYNSPLHF
J: TRBJ2-1; V: TRBV12-3/TRBV12-4; D: TRBD2; CDR3: CASSGGLGSGVGEQFF
J: TRBJ2-1; V: TRBV2; D: -; CDR3: CASSNTLDYEQFF
J: TRBJ1-2; V: TRBV6-1; D: TRBD1; CDR3: CASSPGTGVTLSGYTF
J: TRBJ2-2; V: TRBV2; D: -; CDR3: CASSGQGPANTGELFF
J: TRBJ2-5; V: TRBV6-1; D: TRBD1; CDR3: CASSVWTGKKGQETQYF
J: TRBJ2-1; V: TRBV11-2; D: -; CDR3: CASSGQEPYNEQFF
J: TRBJ2-1; V: TRBV11-2; D: TRBD2; CDR3: CASSLGVSGGPGSEQFF
J: TRBJ1-2; V: TRBV11-3; D: TRBD1; CDR3: CASSLGQGQGGYTF
J: TRBJ2-1; V: TRBV7-3; D: TRBD1; CDR3: CASSLGATGDGEQFF
J: TRBJ2-3; V: TRBV7-9; D: TRBD1; CDR3: CASSGTGADTQYF
J: TRBJ2-6; V: TRBV7-9; D: -; CDR3: CASSHQGYSGANVLTF
J: TRBJ2-1; V: TRBV6-1; D: -; CDR3: CASSERRGAYNEQFF
J: TRBJ2-7; V: TRBV7-9; D: -; CDR3: CASSSGEAPWSLYEQYF
J: TRBJ2-1; V: TRBV7-9; D: -; CDR3: CASSPQNPRGEQFF
J: TRBJ2-7; V: TRBV6-1; D: -; CDR3: CASGGRQPPYEQYF
J: TRBJ2-3; V: TRBV6-4; D: TRBD1; CDR3: CASSNRGLTDTQYF
J: TRBJ2-4; V: TRBV5-5; D: -; CDR3: CASSPQGPGGAKNIQYF
J: TRBJ2-3; V: TRBV7-2; D: -; CDR3: CASSWDPGAAQYF
J: TRBJ2-3; V: TRBV20-1; D: TRBD2; CDR3: CSAVSAPGLAGSRTDTQYF
J: TRBJ1-1; V: TRBV6-1; D: -; CDR3: CASSPTRTVNTEAFF
J: TRBJ2-2; V: TRBV6-1; D: TRBD2; CDR3: CASIPGGPLTGELFF
J: TRBJ2-1; V: TRBV6-4; D: TRBD2; CDR3: CASSDAAGGYNEQFF
J: TRBJ2-1; V: TRBV27; D: -; CDR3: CASSLMGLRIYEQFF
J: -; V: TRBV2; D: -; CDR3: CASNGQITYEQYF
J: TRBJ1-2; V: TRBV5-1; D: -; CDR3: CASSLVGNYGYTF
J: TRBJ2-1; V: TRBV12-3/TRBV12-4; D: -; CDR3: CASNEGGDYNEQFF
J: TRBJ2-3; V: TRBV20-1; D: TRBD2; CDR3: CSASKAGPGGSTDTQYF
J: TRBJ1-1; V: TRBV6-1; D: -; CDR3: CAALSPYTEAFF